The 21 T cell receptor beta chains below all came from one sample that was sequenced in a study of beta chain features in type 1 diabetes. Study results and limitations: Moderate but significant shortening of TCRB CDR3s was recorded in all four CD4+ subsets from Type 1 diabetes patients.

Every bit of the isolated RNA underwent reverse transcription, so sequencing read expressed TCRB transcripts. This table comes from immunoSEQ multiplex PCR, and its TCRdb copy is limited to in-frame clones, with some not included. The table includes hundreds of thousands of clones, about 14% detected once. These receptors have no known antigen. The material sequenced was naive CD4+ T cells from blood. The receptors stem from a man between 18 and 29 years old with type 1 diabetes.

In its sample, this clone was seen a few times. The chain is built from TRBV4-3 and TRBJ2-6; TRBD2 might be the D (6 bases). This CDR3 region has 18 residues. Germline CDR1 and CDR2: LGHNA and YSLEER. V lost 4 bases and J lost 1, with 17 bases in between. The CDR3 sequence: CASSPTEGSVSGANVLTF. The CDR3 DNA reads as TGCGCCAGCAGCCCAACGGAGGGGAGTGTTTCTGGGGCCAACGTCCTGACTTTC.

The chain uses TRBV7-2 and TRBJ1-2; D is unresolved. The CDR3 contains 14 residues. Trimming left V 8 bases short and J 4 bases short, with 17 bases between. CDR1 and CDR2 (germline): SGHTA, FQGNSA. The CDR3 DNA follows: TGTGCCAGCGTTATTCCCCCCGCTCCCTATGGCTACACCTTC. It yields the protein CASVIPPAPYGYTF.

This clone was seen a few times. V and J are TRBV25-1 and TRBJ2-7, with 10 bases identical to TRBD2. The CDR3 is made up of 15 amino acids. In germline, CDR1 is MGHDK, CDR2 SYGVNS. The V and J ends lost 4 bases and 4 bases, in that order; junction bases with no gene match: 7. The CDR3 region is CASSVGLAASYEQYF. In DNA, the CDR3 is TGTGCCAGCAGTGTCGGACTAGCGGCGAGTTACGAGCAGTACTTC.

The chain employs TRBV30 and TRBJ1-1; D is possibly TRBD1 (6 bases). The CDR3 is made up of 13 amino acids. V gave up 6 bases and J gave up 10 bases, with 21 bases separating them. Germline V gives CDR1 GTSNPN, CDR2 SVGIG (reference sequence). The CDR3 DNA follows: TGTGCCTGCCATAAGGACAGTACAATGCTAGCTTTCTTT. It specifies CACHKDSTMLAFF.

This chain connects TRBV28 to TRBJ2-7; possibly TRBD2 for D (6 bases). V lost 7 bases and J lost 12, with 16 bases in between. Germline CDR1 and CDR2: MDHEN and SYDVKM. The CDR3 is made up of 11 amino acids. The chain's CDR3 is CASKDGRTGYF. CDR3 bases: TGTGCCAGCAAAGATGGGAGGACCGGGTACTTC.

J is TRBJ2-6 and V is TRBV5-1, with a tentative D call TRBD2 (7 bases). The CDR3 is 18 residues long. V was shortened by 4 bases and J by 0 bases, with 17 bases between the two germline ends. CDR1 is SGHRS, CDR2 YFSETQ, per germline. CDR3 in DNA: TGCGCCAGCAGCCCAGAGGCGGGGGCAGGCTCTGGGGCCAACGTCCTGACTTTC. Amino acid sequence: CASSPEAGAGSGANVLTF.

The chain joins TRBV2 to TRBJ1-2, with 7 bases that match TRBD1. Germline V gene sequence: CDR1 SNHLY, CDR2 FYNNEI. This CDR3 contains 15 residues. Losses at the gene ends were 8 bases for V and 0 bases for J; bases not matched to a gene: 9. The CDR3 sequence is CASVRDSLANYGYTF. The DNA for the CDR3 is TGTGCCAGCGTACGGGACAGTCTAGCTAACTATGGCTACACCTTC.

V gene TRBV30 combines with J gene TRBJ2-3; maybe TRBD2 (5 bases). V lost 8 bases, J lost 0 bases, and 12 bases lay in between. The CDR3 extends over 13 amino acids. Germline loops: CDR1 GTSNPN, CDR2 SVGIG (reference sequence). For the CDR3, the DNA is TGTGCCCGAGCGCCGGGGAGCACAGATACGCAGTATTTT. This gives the protein CARAPGSTDTQYF.

This clone appeared a few times. V gene TRBV4-2 combines with J gene TRBJ2-5; D ambiguous. CDR1 is LGHNA and CDR2 is YNFKEQ in the germline V gene. The ends were cut back, 1 base at V and 2 bases at J, with 5 bases in the middle. This CDR3 comprises 13 residues. As DNA, the CDR3 is TGTGCCAGCAGCCAAGGGGTACAAGAGACCCAGTACTTC. Its protein product is CASSQGVQETQYF.

Only a few counts were recorded for this clone. The gene calls are TRBV6-5 and TRBJ2-6; D gene uncertain. V was clipped by 2 bases and J by 0 bases, with 5 bases between them. The CDR3 runs 15 residues. The germline CDR1 and CDR2 sequences are MNHEY and SVGAGI. The DNA for the CDR3 is TGTGCCAGCAGTTACAGTTACTCTGGGGCCAACGTCCTGACTTTC. Its translation: CASSYSYSGANVLTF.

This clone was detected only a few times. The chain has TRBV6-6 and TRBJ2-1; 10 positions agree with TRBD2. Trimming cost V 6 bases and J 6 bases; bases outside gene matches: 2. Germline CDR1 reads MNHNY; CDR2 reads SVGAGI (reference sequence). The CDR3 spans 13 residues. The CDR3 sequence is CASRASGGNEQFF. The DNA for the CDR3 is TGTGCCAGCAGAGCTAGCGGGGGCAATGAGCAGTTCTTC.

J is TRBJ2-3 and V is TRBV6-6; a weak D match, TRBD2 (6 bases). This CDR3 contains 14 residues. The germline gives CDR1 MNHNY, CDR2 SVGAGI (reference sequence). V was cut by 6 bases and J by 2 bases, with 12 bases left in between. The CDR3 sequence is CASSLGGSTDTQYF. DNA for the CDR3: TGTGCCAGCAGCCTCGGGGGATCCACAGATACGCAGTATTTT.

This clone was observed once. The chain uses TRBV28 and TRBJ1-2; D unresolved. Germline V lookup: CDR1 MDHEN, CDR2 SYDVKM. Trimming removed 7 bases from V and 2 bases from J, with 8 bases in between. The length of the CDR3 is 12 residues. CDR3 residues: CASTRENYGYTF. The DNA for the CDR3 is TGTGCCAGCACCCGGGAAAACTATGGCTACACCTTC.

The table lists this clone with a few counts. The chain combines TRBV7-2 with TRBJ2-2; no definite D call. This CDR3 comprises 13 residues. Trimming shortened V by 4 bases and J by 6 bases, and 9 bases separated the two germline ends. Germline V gene data show CDR1 as SGHTA and CDR2 as FQGNSA. In DNA form, the CDR3 reads TGTGCCAGCAGCTCCTACCGGGCCGGGGAGCTGTTTTTT. Translated, it gives CASSSYRAGELFF. The variable domain in full, with the rest retrieved from reference TRBV7-2 and TRBJ2-2, is GAGVSQSPSNKVTEKGKDVELRCDPISGHTALYWYRQSLGQGLEFLIYFQGNSAPDKSGLPSDRFSAERTGGSVSTLTIQRTQQEDSAVYLCASSSYRAGELFFGEGSRLTVL.

This chain uses TRBV5-1 with TRBJ2-1, with TRBD1 matching 7 bases. This CDR3 spans 13 amino acids. Germline V gene data show CDR1 as SGHRS and CDR2 as YFSETQ. V dropped 4 bases and J dropped 6; count of bases not matched to a gene: 4. The CDR3 sequence: CASSVGQINEQFF. As DNA, the CDR3 is TGCGCCAGCAGCGTGGGACAGATCAATGAGCAGTTCTTC.

V and J are TRBV7-6 and TRBJ2-6; perhaps TRBD2 as D (5 bases). CDR1 and CDR2 from the germline V gene are SGHVS and FNYEAQ. The CDR3 is made up of 21 amino acids. The V gene lost 5 bases and the J gene lost 0 bases, with 26 bases spanning the gap. The CDR3 DNA is TGTGCCAGCAGCCACCCCGTGGCCGAAGGCAGGACTTCCTCTGGGGCCAACGTCCTGACTTTC. This sequence encodes CASSHPVAEGRTSSGANVLTF.

This clone appeared a few times. The gene calls are TRBV15 and TRBJ2-4, with D perhaps given as TRBD1 or TRBD2 (5 bases each). The germline gives CDR1 LNHNV, CDR2 YYDKDF (reference sequence). V lost 3 bases and J lost 1, with 16 bases in between. The CDR3 length is 17 residues. CDR3 sequence: CATSSGGTPGAKNIQYF. The CDR3 DNA reads as TGTGCCACCAGCAGTGGTGGGACCCCGGGGGCCAAAAACATTCAGTACTTC.

The CDR3 spells CASSSGHLSNEQFF. The DNA for the CDR3 is TGTGCCAGCAGCTCTGGACATCTTTCCAATGAGCAGTTCTTC. The V and J genes are TRBV7-2 and TRBJ2-1; weak D call: TRBD1 (5 bases). Germline CDR1 and CDR2: SGHTA and FQGNSA. V was trimmed by 4 bases and J by 6 bases, leaving 13 bases between them. This CDR3 contains 14 residues.

A few counts support this clone. The gene calls are TRBV6-6 and TRBJ2-3, with D perhaps TRBD1 (5 bases). Germline CDR1 reads MNHNY; CDR2 reads SVGAGI (reference sequence). Between the trimmed V and J ends, which lost 4 bases and 3 bases, there was a span of 14 bases. CDR3 length equals 15 residues. CDR3 protein: CASSFQAQGTDTQYF. Here the CDR3 DNA reads TGTGCCAGCAGTTTTCAGGCCCAGGGAACAGATACGCAGTATTTT.

This rearrangement joins TRBV6-5 to TRBJ1-2; TRBD1 might be the D (6 bases). This CDR3 comprises 15 residues. Germline CDR1 reads MNHEY; CDR2 reads SVGAGI. V shed 4 bases and J shed 2 bases, with 14 bases lying between them. The CDR3 is CASSSQGILNYGYTF. In DNA form, the CDR3 reads TGTGCCAGCAGTTCCCAGGGGATCCTGAACTATGGCTACACCTTC.

This rearrangement joins TRBV30 to TRBJ2-5, with TRBD1 as a possible D gene (7 bases). The V end lost 5 bases, the J end lost 5 bases, and 15 bases lay between the germline ends. Per germline, CDR1 GTSNPN and CDR2 SVGIG (reference sequence). This CDR3 spans 13 amino acids. CDR3: CAWGTGAGETQYF. The CDR3 DNA sequence: TGTGCCTGGGGTACAGGGGCGGGGGAGACCCAGTACTTC.